The rows below give T cell receptor beta chains drawn from one sample of a study of shared clonotypes between healthy human individuals. Some clones are missing from TCRdb's copy, which holds only in-frame ones; the method was immunoSEQ multiplex PCR. The repertoire holds about 960,000 clones, with 60% to 85% as singletons. The sequencing input was memory CD4+ T cells sorted from blood. These receptor sequences come from a man between 18 and 35 years old in good health. Each CDR3 is given with its conserved first and last residue. The order of the fields is J gene, clone size, D gene, V gene, CDR3 DNA, CDR3 protein. The D gene is left open where the match is weak. Rows may omit the clone size; those that give it use once, few, many or a size class.

TRBJ1-4 NA NA TRBV7-7 TGTGCTAGCCCTAGTGAGGGAGATCTTCAACCTCGATCAACTAATGAAAAACTGTTTTTT CASPSEGDLQPRSTNEKLFF
TRBJ1-2 NA TRBD1 TRBV10-3 TGTGCCATCAGAAATCCCGGGACAGTGGGCTACACCTTC CAIRNPGTVGYTF
TRBJ2-7 NA NA TRBV6-1 TGTGCCAGCGGCTCTGGGGACTTCTCCTACGAGCAGTACTTC CASGSGDFSYEQYF
TRBJ1-4 NA TRBD1 TRBV7-9 TGTGCCAGCAGCCCCGGGACAGTGGATGAAAAACTGTTTTTT CASSPGTVDEKLFF
TRBJ1-1 NA NA TRBV27 TGTGCCAGCAGTCCCACCCGACCCCTGAACACTGAAGCTTTCTTT CASSPTRPLNTEAFF
TRBJ1-1 NA NA TRBV6-1 TGTGCCAGCAGTCTACCAGCCATGAACACTGAAGCTTTCTTT CASSLPAMNTEAFF
TRBJ2-1 NA NA TRBV11-2 TGTGCCAGCAGCCCAAATCTTAGCTACAATGAGCAGTTCTTC CASSPNLSYNEQFF
TRBJ2-2 NA NA TRBV11-2 TGTGCCTCATTCGGGCTAAGGAACACCGGGGAGCTGTTTTTT CASFGLRNTGELFF
TRBJ1-2 many NA TRBV6-1 TGTGCCAGCACCGAGGAGGGGGGTGGCTATGGCTACACCTTC CASTEEGGGYGYTF
TRBJ2-2 NA NA TRBV15 TGTGCCACCAGCAGAGGCGTCGGGGGCCAGAGCGGGGAGCTGTTTTTT CATSRGVGGQSGELFF
TRBJ1-5 NA NA TRBV11-2 TGTGCCAGCAGCTTAGATTGGGGACGGAGCAATCAGCCCCAGCATTTT CASSLDWGRSNQPQHF
TRBJ1-2 NA TRBD1 TRBV9 TGTGCCAGCAGCCTAGCCCAGGGGGAGTATGGCTACACCTTC CASSLAQGEYGYTF
TRBJ2-2 NA TRBD2 TRBV6-5 TGTGCCAGCAACACTGGGACTAGAGGTGCCGGGGAGCTGTTTTTT CASNTGTRGAGELFF
TRBJ2-3 NA NA TRBV9 TGTGCCAGCAGCGTAGCTCGGGGTGAAGCTGATACGCAGTATTTT CASSVARGEADTQYF
TRBJ2-3 NA NA TRBV5-4 TGTGCCAGCACCCTGCTCCTTGGGCTCGGGGGCACAGATACGCAGTATTTT CASTLLLGLGGTDTQYF
TRBJ2-1 NA TRBD2 TRBV18 TGTGCCAGCTCACCACTACCTACGGGACTAGCGGGAGTTGAGCAGTTCTTC CASSPLPTGLAGVEQFF
TRBJ2-2 NA NA TRBV18 TGTGCCAGCTCACCAGGGGAGCGGCCCCTGACCGGGGAGCTGTTTTTT CASSPGERPLTGELFF
TRBJ1-1 NA NA TRBV10-3 TGTGCCATCAGGGCCGACAGCCTGAACACTGAAGCTTTCTTT CAIRADSLNTEAFF
TRBJ2-1 few TRBD2 TRBV5-1 TGCGCCAGCAGCTTGGATCCTAGCGGACCGTACTCCTACAATGAGCAGTTCTTC CASSLDPSGPYSYNEQFF
TRBJ2-2 NA TRBD2 TRBV7-7 TGTGCTAGCGGTAGCGGGTCGGACACCGGGGAGCTGTTTTTT CASGSGSDTGELFF
TRBJ1-3 NA NA TRBV7-2 TGTGCCAGCAGCTTGTCCGGAAACACCATATATTTT CASSLSGNTIYF
TRBJ1-1 NA TRBD1 TRBV29-1 TGCAGCGTAAGGACAGGGAACACTGAAGCTTTCTTT CSVRTGNTEAFF
TRBJ2-5 NA NA TRBV6-5 TGTGCCAGCAGTTATGACTGGGTAGAGACCCAGTACTTC CASSYDWVETQYF
TRBJ2-2 NA NA TRBV14 TGTGCCAGCAGCCAAAAGGGGCCGGGCGGGGAGCTGTTTTTT CASSQKGPGGELFF
TRBJ1-3 NA TRBD1 TRBV7-2 TGTGCCAGCTCTCTGACAGGGGGTACCGGCTCCTCTGGAAACACCATATATTTT CASSLTGGTGSSGNTIYF
TRBJ2-2 NA NA TRBV7-8 TGTGCCAGCAGCTTACAGGGTCTTTTGAACACCGGGGAGCTGTTTTTT CASSLQGLLNTGELFF
TRBJ2-7 NA TRBD2 TRBV2 TGTGCCAGCAGTGAGATAGGGGACTACCGGTGGCAGTACTTC CASSEIGDYRWQYF
TRBJ2-3 NA NA TRBV7-2 TGTGCCAGCAGCCCGGGCGCGTCTGTTATCACAGATACGCAGTATTTT CASSPGASVITDTQYF
TRBJ1-2 once TRBD1 TRBV30 TGTGCCTGGACGGGACAGGGGAACGGCTACACCTTC CAWTGQGNGYTF
TRBJ1-2 NA NA TRBV30 TGTGCCTGGAGTGTACGGCCGGGGTTGGACACCTTC CAWSVRPGLDTF
TRBJ1-5 NA NA TRBV19 TGTGCCAGTAGTATACGAGAGAGGGGCAATCAGCCCCAGCATTTT CASSIRERGNQPQHF
TRBJ1-1 NA NA TRBV7-3 TGTGCCAGCAGCTTCCCGAACACTGAAGCTTTCTTT CASSFPNTEAFF
TRBJ2-7 NA NA TRBV5-6 TGTGCCAGCAGCTCTACTATACAGGACAGCCTCGGGCAGTACTTC CASSSTIQDSLGQYF
TRBJ2-2 once TRBD2 TRBV7-2 TGTGCCAGCAGCTTGAGGGCTAGCGGGGGCACCGGGGAGCTGTTTTTT CASSLRASGGTGELFF
TRBJ2-2 NA NA TRBV30 TGTGCCTGGGGGAACCCTGGGACCGGGGAGCTGTTTTTT CAWGNPGTGELFF
TRBJ1-6 NA TRBD1 TRBV19 TGTGCCAGTAGTCCTCGGACCGGGACAGAGAAATCACCCCTCCACTTT CASSPRTGTEKSPLHF
TRBJ1-5 many NA TRBV6-1 TGTGCCAGCAGTGAGCTGCGCTCCGGGCGAGGGCATTTT CASSELRSGRGHF
TRBJ1-1 few NA TRBV5-1 TGCGCCAGCAGAGGGGGTCTGTCGAACACTGAAGCTTTCTTT CASRGGLSNTEAFF
TRBJ1-4 NA NA TRBV2 TGTGCCAGCAGTGCTGGGGGCTGGGAAAAACTGTTTTTT CASSAGGWEKLFF
TRBJ2-7 NA NA TRBV20-1 TGCAGTGCTCCGAGCTCCTACGAGCAGTACTTC CSAPSSYEQYF
TRBJ1-5 NA NA TRBV7-2 TGTGCCAGCAGCTTACCAGGGGCTAGCAATCAGCCCCAGCATTTT CASSLPGASNQPQHF
TRBJ1-5 few TRBD1 TRBV29-1 TGCAGCGTTGAAGAGGTGGAACAGGGGACCCAGCATTTT CSVEEVEQGTQHF
TRBJ2-1 NA TRBD2 TRBV18 TGTGCCAGTCAGAAGCGGGAAAGCTACAATGAGCAGTTCTTC CASQKRESYNEQFF
TRBJ1-5 NA NA TRBV6-1 TGTGCCAGCAGTGAAGCGATTGGGGCCCAGTCGAGCAATCAGCCCCAGCATTTT CASSEAIGAQSSNQPQHF
TRBJ1-1 once NA TRBV7-9 TGTGCCAGCAGCTTACGGGCAGGCCTTGAAGCTTTCTTT CASSLRAGLEAFF
TRBJ1-2 NA NA TRBV30 TGTGCCTCGCACTGGGGATTCTATGGCTACACCTTC CASHWGFYGYTF
TRBJ2-1 NA TRBD2 TRBV7-2 TGTGCCAGCAGGTTGGGACTAGCGGGAGGGGAGATTGAGCAGTTCTTC CASRLGLAGGEIEQFF
TRBJ1-2 few TRBD1 TRBV5-4 TGTGCCAGCAGCCGACAGGGGGACTATGGCTACACCTTC CASSRQGDYGYTF
TRBJ1-2 NA TRBD1 TRBV28 TGTGCCAGCAGCAACACCCCAGGGGGCGACTATGGCTACACCTTC CASSNTPGGDYGYTF
TRBJ2-7 NA TRBD1 TRBV5-8 TGTGCCAGCAGCTTGCCTGGGACAGGGAGGCAGTACTTC CASSLPGTGRQYF